These 26 T cell receptor beta chains originate from one sample sequenced in a study of Graves' ophthalmopathy and Graves' hyperthyroidism. Amplified TCR beta CDR3 regions were obtained using RNA transcripts as template. HTBI primers served in a first-round RT-PCR, which a second-round multiplex PCR followed. Each CDR3 protein gets one entry after TCRdb re-called the multiplex PCR reads with MiXCR. The table has around 470,000 distinct CDR3 sequences, around 14% seen once. Source material: blood. These receptors all come from a woman aged 30 to 39 with Graves' ophthalmopathy.

This clonotype came up many times. The rearrangement links TRBV27 to TRBJ2-6; the match to TRBD2 covers 8 bases. Trimming removed 3 bases from V and 4 bases from J; junction bases left unmatched: 8. The CDR3 consists of 17 residues. Germline CDR1 reads MNHEY; CDR2 reads SMNVEV (reference sequence). The CDR3, as DNA: TGTGCCAGCAGTTTTTGGCTAGCGGGCTCCGGGGCCAACGTCCTGACTTTC. Residues: CASSFWLAGSGANVLTF. Full variable domain (missing parts from reference TRBV27 and TRBJ2-6): EAQVTQNPRYLITVTGKKLTVTCSQNMNHEYMSWYRQDPGLGLRQIYYSMNVEVTDKGDVPEGYKVSRKEKRNFPLILESPSPNQTSLYFCASSFWLAGSGANVLTFGAGSRLTVL.

V is TRBV5-1 and J is TRBJ2-7, with D possibly TRBD2 on 5 matching bases. V shed 1 base and J shed 6 bases, with 8 bases lying between them. CDR1 is SGHRS and CDR2 is YFSETQ in the germline V gene. The CDR3 totals 12 residues. CDR3 in amino acids: CASSLMGSEQYF. For the CDR3, the DNA is TGCGCCAGCAGCTTGATGGGGAGCGAGCAGTACTTC.

This clonotype was observed many times. The gene calls are TRBV7-8 and TRBJ2-7, with D possibly matching TRBD2 (6 bases). Trimming removed 6 bases from V and 4 bases from J, with 22 bases in between. The CDR3 runs 16 residues. Germline values: CDR1 SGHVS, CDR2 FQNEAQ. CDR3 coding DNA: TGTGCCAGCAGAGGCCCAACTAGCAGGAGTCGGTACGAGCAGTACTTC. Its translation is CASRGPTSRSRYEQYF. The full variable domain, in which reference TRBV7-8 and TRBJ2-7 provide the parts outside the CDR3, is GAGVSQSPRYKVAKRGQDVALRCDPISGHVSLFWYQQALGQGPEFLTYFQNEAQLDKSGLPSDRFFAERPEGSVSTLKIQRTQQEDSAVYLCASRGPTSRSRYEQYFGPGTRLTVT.

The chain joins TRBV6-2 or TRBV6-3 to TRBJ1-6; D not resolved. V was trimmed by 5 bases and J by 6 bases, leaving 14 bases between them. This CDR3 has 15 residues. Germline CDR1 reads MNHEY; CDR2 reads SVGEGT. The DNA of the CDR3 is TGTGCCAGCAGTGGATATCGGACGGCTAATTCACCCCTCCACTTT. It specifies CASSGYRTANSPLHF.

This clonotype was counted at least ten times. The CDR3 is CASSRGRRELFF. CDR3 DNA sequence: TGTGCCAGCAGTCGGGGACGTCGGGAGCTGTTTTTT. This rearrangement joins TRBV12-3 or TRBV12-4 to TRBJ2-2; D possibly uses TRBD1 or TRBD2 (5 bases each). The CDR3 consists of 12 residues. V lost 5 bases and J 9 bases, leaving 10 bases between the germline ends.

In this sample, this clonotype turned up many times. This chain joins TRBV6-1 and TRBJ2-7, with 9 bases matching TRBD2. This CDR3 has 15 amino acids. Germline assignment: CDR1 MNHNS and CDR2 SASEGT. The trim removed 6 bases at V and 4 bases at J, leaving 10 bases unmatched. The CDR3 protein is CASSTPETSGYEQYF. The CDR3 coding sequence is TGTGCCAGCAGCACACCCGAGACTAGCGGATACGAGCAGTACTTC.

The V call is TRBV12-3 or TRBV12-4, the J call TRBJ1-1; D remains ambiguous. V lost 6 bases and J 0 bases, leaving 14 bases between the germline ends. CDR3 length: 15 amino acids. This chain's CDR3 is CASRLSGALNTEAFF. In DNA, the CDR3 is TGTGCCAGCAGATTGTCAGGTGCCCTGAACACTGAAGCTTTCTTT.

The table lists this clonotype with a few counts. Just one base apart from a much larger clone, this may be a read error. The chain employs TRBV12-3 or TRBV12-4 and TRBJ2-7, with 7 bases matching TRBD2. The CDR3 extends over 13 amino acids. V trimming: 4 bases; J trimming: 0 bases; junction bases outside the gene matches: 0. The CDR3 protein is CASSWDYSYEQYF. CDR3 bases: TGTGCCAGCAGTTGGGACTACTCCTACGAGCAGTACTTC.

Ten or more counts support this clonotype. The chain employs TRBV6-2 or TRBV6-3 and TRBJ2-5; TRBD1 aligns across 8 bases. The CDR3 is made up of 15 amino acids. After removal of 7 bases from V and 5 bases from J, the junction contained 12 bases not matched to a gene. Germline values: CDR1 MNHEY, CDR2 SVGEGT. The CDR3 here is CASKDRDRSWETQYF. CDR3 DNA: TGTGCCAGCAAAGACCGGGACAGGTCTTGGGAGACCCAGTACTTC.

This clonotype was seen ten or more times. V and J are TRBV6-5 and TRBJ2-5; possibly TRBD2 for D (5 bases). This CDR3 is built from 18 residues. Germline CDR1 reads MNHEY; CDR2 reads SVGAGI. Trimming removed 3 bases at V and 2 bases at J, with 22 bases between. The CDR3 reads CASSYARRAGSLQETQYF. Written as DNA, the CDR3 is TGTGCCAGCAGTTATGCCAGGCGGGCCGGTTCTCTTCAAGAGACCCAGTACTTC.

This clonotype was found a few times. The chain employs TRBV5-1 and TRBJ2-5; 7 bases are a match to TRBD1. With 3 bases clipped from V and 7 bases from J, the junction kept 6 bases outside the gene matches. Germline V gene data show CDR1 as SGHRS and CDR2 as YFSETQ. The CDR3 loop spans 13 amino acids. CDR3 residues: CASSSGQSGTQYF. The CDR3 DNA sequence: TGCGCCAGCAGCTCGGGACAGAGCGGGACCCAGTACTTC. Drawing the rest from reference TRBV5-1 and TRBJ2-5, the complete variable domain is KAGVTQTPRYLIKTRGQQVTLSCSPISGHRSVSWYQQTPGQGLQFLFEYFSETQRNKGNFPGRFSGRQFSNSRSEMNVSTLELGDSALYLCASSSGQSGTQYFGPGTRLLVL.

This clonotype appeared many times. V is TRBV11-2 and J is TRBJ1-1, with D tentatively TRBD1 (5 bases). This CDR3 is 16 amino acids long. CDR1 and CDR2 (germline): SGHAT, FQNNGV. Trimming removed 7 bases at V and 0 bases at J, with 18 bases between. Here the CDR3 reads CASIMSLGHLNTEAFF. Written as DNA, the CDR3 is TGTGCCAGCATCATGTCGTTAGGACACTTGAACACTGAAGCTTTCTTT.

This clonotype was counted many times. The CDR3 here is CASSVSPQGKVDQYF. CDR3 nucleotide sequence: TGTGCCAGCAGTGTATCTCCCCAGGGGAAAGTAGACCAGTACTTC. The chain joins TRBV2 to TRBJ2-5, with D tentatively TRBD1 (6 bases). The CDR3 has 15 amino acids. Germline V lookup: CDR1 SNHLY, CDR2 FYNNEI. V was cut by 4 bases and J by 10 bases, with 22 bases left in between.

This clonotype was observed at least ten times. V usage is TRBV28 and J usage is TRBJ2-7, with 7 bases matching TRBD1. CDR3 length: 17 residues. Germline V gene lookup returns CDR1 MDHEN and CDR2 SYDVKM. Germline trimming cut 3 bases from V and 5 bases from J; bases unmatched to any gene: 16. The CDR3 region is CASSFLTLDRVTDEQYF. Here the CDR3 DNA reads TGTGCCAGCAGTTTTTTAACCTTAGACAGGGTAACGGACGAGCAGTACTTC. Supplemented by reference TRBV28 and TRBJ2-7, the full variable domain reads DVKVTQSSRYLVKRTGEKVFLECVQDMDHENMFWYRQDPGLGLRLIYFSYDVKMKEKGDIPEGYSVSREKKERFSLILESASTNQTSMYLCASSFLTLDRVTDEQYFGPGTRLTVT.

The V call is TRBV19, the J call TRBJ1-5; TRBD1 might be the D (5 bases). Deletions cut 7 bases from V and 6 bases from J, with 16 bases between. Germline CDR1 LNHDA, CDR2 SQIVND (reference sequence). The CDR3 contains 14 residues. The CDR3 DNA reads as TGTGCCAGTATGGTTGGGGGGACCCCTCAGCCCCAGCATTTT. Amino acids: CASMVGGTPQPQHF.

The chain recombines TRBV11-1 with TRBJ2-2, with 7 bases fitting TRBD2. The germline V gene encodes CDR1 SGHAT and CDR2 FQDESV (reference sequence). The trim removed 5 bases at V and 4 bases at J, leaving 7 bases unmatched. There are 15 residues in the CDR3. CDR3 protein: CASSTSGMGTGELFF. In DNA form, the CDR3 reads TGTGCCAGCAGCACGAGCGGGATGGGCACCGGGGAGCTGTTTTTT.

At least ten counts were recorded for this clonotype. The chain has TRBV5-1 and TRBJ2-7; 7 nucleotides line up with TRBD2. After removal of 4 bases from V and 6 bases from J, the junction contained 7 bases not matched to a gene. The length of the CDR3 is 13 residues. Germline V gives CDR1 SGHRS, CDR2 YFSETQ. In nucleotides, the CDR3 is TGCGCCAGCAGCGAGGGAGGGCCGCCCGAGCAGTACTTC. Its protein is CASSEGGPPEQYF. Full variable domain (rest looked up from reference TRBV5-1 and TRBJ2-7): KAGVTQTPRYLIKTRGQQVTLSCSPISGHRSVSWYQQTPGQGLQFLFEYFSETQRNKGNFPGRFSGRQFSNSRSEMNVSTLELGDSALYLCASSEGGPPEQYFGPGTRLTVT.

This clonotype was observed many times. This chain links TRBV25-1 with TRBJ2-7, with a possible D match to TRBD1 (6 bases). The CDR3 contains 14 residues. The germline V and J ends were trimmed by 4 bases and 3 bases, with 13 bases remaining between them. Germline lookup yields CDR1 MGHDK and CDR2 SYGVNS. The CDR3 DNA follows: TGTGCCAGCAGTGTTCCCGGGACAAACTACGAGCAGTACTTC. Translating gives CASSVPGTNYEQYF.

This clonotype was seen at least ten times. V usage is TRBV28 and J usage is TRBJ2-7; 10 bases match TRBD1. The CDR3 extends over 13 amino acids. Trimming took 6 bases from V and 4 from J; bases not matched to a gene: 3. Germline V gene data show CDR1 as MDHEN and CDR2 as SYDVKM. This CDR3 reads CASRTGGLYEQYF. The DNA of the CDR3 is TGTGCCAGCAGGACAGGGGGCTTATACGAGCAGTACTTC.

This clonotype was counted many times. This rearrangement joins TRBV4-1 to TRBJ2-2; D possibly corresponds to TRBD2 (5 bases). From germline, CDR1 is MGHRA and CDR2 YSYEKL. Trimming removed 2 bases at V and 1 base at J, with 5 bases between. CDR3 size: 14 residues. The CDR3 reads CASSQRENTGELFF. In DNA, the CDR3 is TGCGCCAGCAGCCAACGGGAGAACACCGGGGAGCTGTTTTTT.

This clonotype was seen ten or more times. Since a much larger clone is just one base distant, this may be a read error. This sequence joins TRBV27 and TRBJ1-2; D gene ambiguous. CDR1 is MNHEY and CDR2 is SMNVEV in the germline V gene (reference sequence). The CDR3 contains 11 residues. CDR3 DNA: TGTGCCACCCATACCTACTATGGCTACATCTTC. The encoded protein is CATHTYYGYIF.

This clonotype was seen at least ten times. The rearrangement links TRBV3-1 to TRBJ2-2; D is undetermined. Germline-derived CDR1 and CDR2 are LGHDT and YNNKEL (reference sequence). The CDR3 runs 16 residues. The V gene lost 1 base and the J gene lost 2 bases, with 11 bases spanning the gap. CDR3 in amino acids: CASSQGEMGNTGELFF. The CDR3 DNA reads TGTGCCAGCAGCCAAGGGGAAATGGGAAACACCGGGGAGCTGTTTTTT.

The gene calls are TRBV6-1 and TRBJ2-2, with a possible D match to TRBD1 (6 bases). The CDR3 is 16 residues long. V shed 6 bases and J shed 0 bases, with 14 bases lying between them. Germline V gene sequence: CDR1 MNHNS, CDR2 SASEGT. CDR3 bases: TGTGCCAGCAGAGGACAGCGCCGATCGAACACCGGGGAGCTGTTTTTT. The encoded protein is CASRGQRRSNTGELFF.

This clonotype was seen only a few times. The rearrangement uses TRBV18 and TRBJ1-1; D is unresolved. Trimming stripped 2 bases from V and 3 bases from J, with 13 bases between. CDR1 and CDR2 (germline): KGHSH, LQKENI. The CDR3 is 15 amino acids. CDR3 sequence reads: CASSPGGRRHTEAFF. For the CDR3, the DNA is TGTGCCAGCTCACCAGGAGGCAGACGGCACACTGAAGCTTTCTTT.

This clonotype was seen only a few times. With a much larger clone just one base away, this may be a read error. As the CDR3 is not closed by the conserved phenylalanine or tryptophan, this likely results from a read error. The CDR3 spells CASSRFGGELFL. The CDR3 DNA reads as TGTGCCAGCAGCCGGTTTGGAGGGGAGCTGTTTTTG. The chain recombines TRBV12-3 or TRBV12-4 with TRBJ2-2; D uncertain. Trimming took off 6 bases at V and 8 bases at J, with 10 bases between the two ends. The CDR3 has 12 residues.

The J gene is TRBJ2-4, the V gene TRBV20-1; D remains ambiguous. The ends were cut back, 5 bases at V and 0 bases at J, with 14 bases in the middle. There are 15 residues in the CDR3. The germline V gene has CDR1 DFQATT and CDR2 SNEGSKA (reference sequence). CDR3 region: CSAEDEFLAKNIQYF. The CDR3 bases are TGCAGTGCTGAGGACGAATTTCTAGCCAAAAACATTCAGTACTTC.